This T cell receptor (beta chain) was obtained from a study of beta chain features in type 1 diabetes. Study-level points and caveats: There was a moderate but significant shortening of TCRB CDR3s in all four CD4+ subsets of Type 1 diabetes patients.

A note on this clone: The antigen is undetermined.

Expressed TCRB transcripts got sequenced, as all isolated RNA was reverse transcribed. Profiled with immunoSEQ multiplex PCR; TCRdb holds only in-frame clones, not every one. The table shows 60,000 to 75,000 clones, with nearly 50% occurring only once. V gave up 5 bases and J gave up 0 bases; unmatched junction bases: 1. CDR1 SSHAT and CDR2 FNYEAQ come from the germline V gene (reference sequence). The CDR3 covers 14 residues. The chain links TRBV7-7 to TRBJ2-1, with 7 bases lining up with TRBD1. Material: central memory CD4+ T cells from blood. The TCR sequence derives from a man aged 25-40 years with type 1 diabetes. DNA of the CDR3: TGTGCCAGCAGCCCAGGGGGCTCCTACAATGAGCAGTTCTTC. Translating it yields CASSPGGSYNEQFF.